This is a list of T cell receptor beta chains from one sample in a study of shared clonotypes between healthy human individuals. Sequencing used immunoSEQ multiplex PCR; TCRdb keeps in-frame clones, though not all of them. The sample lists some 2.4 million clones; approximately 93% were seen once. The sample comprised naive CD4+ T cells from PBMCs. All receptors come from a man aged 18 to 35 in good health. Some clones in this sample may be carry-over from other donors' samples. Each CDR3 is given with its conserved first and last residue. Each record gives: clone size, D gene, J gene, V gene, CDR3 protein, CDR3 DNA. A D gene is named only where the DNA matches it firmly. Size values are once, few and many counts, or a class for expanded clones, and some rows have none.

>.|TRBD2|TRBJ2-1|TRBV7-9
CASSSTSGRSYNEQFF
TGTGCCAGCAGCTCAACTAGCGGCCGCTCCTACAATGAGCAGTTCTTC
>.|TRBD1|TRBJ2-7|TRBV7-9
CASSPGTGFYEQYF
TGTGCCAGCAGCCCCGGGACAGGGTTTTACGAGCAGTACTTC
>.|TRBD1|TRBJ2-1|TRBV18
CASSPGQDNEQFF
TGTGCCAGCTCACCCGGACAGGACAATGAGCAGTTCTTC
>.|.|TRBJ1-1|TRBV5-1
CASSQLWGNTEAFF
TGCGCCAGCAGTCAACTATGGGGGAACACTGAAGCTTTCTTT
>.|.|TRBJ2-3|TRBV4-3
CASSQVQHSTDTQYF
TGCGCCAGCAGCCAAGTACAACACAGCACAGATACGCAGTATTTT
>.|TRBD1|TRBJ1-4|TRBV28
CASSKGQGAVEKLFF
TGTGCCAGCAGTAAAGGACAGGGGGCGGTTGAAAAACTGTTTTTT
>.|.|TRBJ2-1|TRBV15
CATSNEGGSYNEQFF
TGTGCCACCAGCAACGAAGGGGGCTCCTACAATGAGCAGTTCTTC
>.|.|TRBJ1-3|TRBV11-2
CASSLGRQSSGNTIYF
TGTGCCAGCAGCTTAGGGAGACAGTCCTCTGGAAACACCATATATTTT
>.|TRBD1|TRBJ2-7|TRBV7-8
CASSFGTGAPSYEQYF
TGTGCCAGCAGCTTTGGGACAGGGGCCCCCTCCTACGAGCAGTACTTC
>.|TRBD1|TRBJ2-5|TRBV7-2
CASSPGTGGETQYF
TGTGCCAGCAGCCCCGGGACAGGGGGGGAGACCCAGTACTTC
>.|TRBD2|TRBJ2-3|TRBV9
CASSVDELVAGVDTQYF
TGTGCCAGCAGCGTAGATGAGTTGGTAGCGGGAGTGGATACGCAGTATTTT
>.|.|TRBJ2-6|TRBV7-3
CASSLVASRGAGANVLTF
TGTGCCAGCAGCTTGGTAGCCTCGCGAGGGGCTGGGGCCAACGTCCTGACTTTC
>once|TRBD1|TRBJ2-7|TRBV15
CATSSRTGAPSSYEQYF
TGTGCCACCAGCAGCCGGACAGGGGCCCCCAGCTCCTACGAGCAGTACTTC
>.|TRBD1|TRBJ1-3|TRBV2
CASSLQGGRSGNTIYF
TGTGCCAGCAGTTTACAGGGGGGGCGCTCTGGAAACACCATATATTTT
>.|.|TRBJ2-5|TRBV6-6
CASSLPPPGGTETQYF
TGTGCCAGCAGTCTACCCCCCCCTGGGGGGACAGAGACCCAGTACTTC
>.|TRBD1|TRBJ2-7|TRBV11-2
CASSLTGFKYEQYF
TGTGCCAGCAGCTTGACAGGGTTCAAGTACGAGCAGTACTTC
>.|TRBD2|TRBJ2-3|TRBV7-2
CASSRGGAGGGTDTQYF
TGTGCCAGCAGCAGAGGAGGGGCGGGAGGAGGGACAGATACGCAGTATTTT
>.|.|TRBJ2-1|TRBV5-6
CASSSPSGRKSNEQFF
TGTGCCAGCAGCTCCCCCTCGGGACGCAAATCCAATGAGCAGTTCTTC
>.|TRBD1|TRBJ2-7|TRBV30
CAWSAGGTSYEQYF
TGTGCCTGGAGTGCAGGGGGCACATCCTACGAGCAGTACTTC
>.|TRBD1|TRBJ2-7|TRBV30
CAWSSFGQGGYYEQYF
TGTGCCTGGAGCTCCTTTGGACAGGGGGGATACTACGAGCAGTACTTC
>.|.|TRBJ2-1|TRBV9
CASSVGGPAYNEQFF
TGTGCCAGCAGCGTAGGTGGCCCCGCCTACAATGAGCAGTTCTTC
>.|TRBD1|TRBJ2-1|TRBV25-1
CASSSTYQDRARYNEQFF
TGTGCCAGCAGTTCCACTTACCAGGACAGGGCAAGATACAATGAGCAGTTCTTC
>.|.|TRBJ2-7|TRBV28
CASSLPGTPYEQYF
TGTGCCAGCAGTTTGCCCGGGACACCCTACGAGCAGTACTTC
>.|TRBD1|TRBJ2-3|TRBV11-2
CATRGGRTDTQYF
TGTGCCACCAGAGGGGGCCGGACAGATACGCAGTATTTT
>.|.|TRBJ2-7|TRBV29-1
CSVEGAEKYEQYF
TGCAGCGTTGAAGGGGCAGAGAAGTACGAGCAGTACTTC
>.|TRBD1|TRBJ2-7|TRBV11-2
CASSQGQGYEQYF
TGTGCCAGCAGCCAGGGACAGGGCTACGAGCAGTACTTC